The T cell receptor (beta chain) described here comes from a study of blood T cell repertoires in COVID-19. Looking at the study overall: Acute and convalescent COVID-19 samples came from the United States, Italy and Spain. Nucleic acid was either cDNA or gDNA, and it came from T cells, B-cell-depleted T cells, or PBMCs.

In the authors' workflow: Amplification with reference gene primers provided the estimates of nucleated cell counts. Here immunoSEQ multiplex PCR was the method, and the copy in TCRdb shows in-frame clones only, minus some. V, J and clone size reflect that table, while D and trimming were determined from the DNA. The top ten clones hold around 0.8% of a sample with 200,000 to 300,000 clones, approximately 86% of them seen once. The germline gives CDR1 SEHNR, CDR2 FQNEAQ (reference sequence). Trimming stripped 3 bases from V and 6 bases from J, with 8 bases between. The CDR3 runs 12 residues. The sequencing input was peripheral blood. This chain links TRBV7-9 with TRBJ1-2, with a possible D match to TRBD1 (6 bases). The source is a woman aged 25-40 years with acute or convalescent COVID-19. The CDR3 DNA reads TGTGCCAGCAGCTTCAACAGGGATGGCTACACCTTC. Encoded protein: CASSFNRDGYTF.